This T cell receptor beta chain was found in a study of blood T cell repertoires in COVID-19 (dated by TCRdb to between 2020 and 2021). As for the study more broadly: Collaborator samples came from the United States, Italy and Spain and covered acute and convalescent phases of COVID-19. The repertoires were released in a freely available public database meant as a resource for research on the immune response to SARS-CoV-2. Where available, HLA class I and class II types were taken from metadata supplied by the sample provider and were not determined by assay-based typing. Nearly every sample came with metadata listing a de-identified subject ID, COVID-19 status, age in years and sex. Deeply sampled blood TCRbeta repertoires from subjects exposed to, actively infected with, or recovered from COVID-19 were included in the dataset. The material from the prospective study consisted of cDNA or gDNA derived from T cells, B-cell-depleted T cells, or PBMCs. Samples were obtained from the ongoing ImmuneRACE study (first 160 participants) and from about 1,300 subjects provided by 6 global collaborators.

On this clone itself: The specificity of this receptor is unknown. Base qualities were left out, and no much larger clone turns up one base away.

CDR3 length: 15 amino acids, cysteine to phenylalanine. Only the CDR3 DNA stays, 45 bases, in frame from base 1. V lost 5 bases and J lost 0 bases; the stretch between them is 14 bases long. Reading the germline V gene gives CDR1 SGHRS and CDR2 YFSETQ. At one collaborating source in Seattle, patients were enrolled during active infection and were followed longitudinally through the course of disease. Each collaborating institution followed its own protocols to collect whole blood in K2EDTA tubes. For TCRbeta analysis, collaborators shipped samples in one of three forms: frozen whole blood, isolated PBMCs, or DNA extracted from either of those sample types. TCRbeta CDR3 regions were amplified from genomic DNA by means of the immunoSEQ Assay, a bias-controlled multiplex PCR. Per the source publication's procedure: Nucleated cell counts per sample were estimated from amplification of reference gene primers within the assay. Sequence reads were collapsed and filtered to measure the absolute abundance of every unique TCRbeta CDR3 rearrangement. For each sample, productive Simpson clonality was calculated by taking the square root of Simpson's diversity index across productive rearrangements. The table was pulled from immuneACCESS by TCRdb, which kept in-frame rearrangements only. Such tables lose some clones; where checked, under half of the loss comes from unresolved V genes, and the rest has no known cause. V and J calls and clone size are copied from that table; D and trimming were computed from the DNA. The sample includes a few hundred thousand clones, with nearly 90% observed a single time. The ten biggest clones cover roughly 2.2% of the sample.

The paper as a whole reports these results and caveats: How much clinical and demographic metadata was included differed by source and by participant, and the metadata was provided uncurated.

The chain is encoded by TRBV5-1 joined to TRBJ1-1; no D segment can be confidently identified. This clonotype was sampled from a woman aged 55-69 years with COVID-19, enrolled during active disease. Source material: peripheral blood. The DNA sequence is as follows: TGCGCCAGCAGGGGTGGAACGGGGATGAACACTGAAGCTTTCTTT. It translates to CASRGGTGMNTEAFF.